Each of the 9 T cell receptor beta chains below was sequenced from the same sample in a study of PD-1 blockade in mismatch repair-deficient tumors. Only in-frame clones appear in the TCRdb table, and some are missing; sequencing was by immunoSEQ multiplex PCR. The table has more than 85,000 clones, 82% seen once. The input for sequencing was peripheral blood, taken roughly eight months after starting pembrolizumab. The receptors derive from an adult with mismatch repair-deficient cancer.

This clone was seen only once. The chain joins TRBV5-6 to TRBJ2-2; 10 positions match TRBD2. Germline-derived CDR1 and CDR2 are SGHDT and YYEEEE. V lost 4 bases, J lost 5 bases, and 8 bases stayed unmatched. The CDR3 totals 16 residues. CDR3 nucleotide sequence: TGTGCCAGCAGCCTCCCTAGCGGGAGAGGTACCGGGGAGCTGTTTTTT. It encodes CASSLPSGRGTGELFF. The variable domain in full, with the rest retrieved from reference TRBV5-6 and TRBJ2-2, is DAGVTQSPTHLIKTRGQQVTLRCSPKSGHDTVSWYQQALGQGPQFIFQYYEEEERQRGNFPDRFSGHQFPNYSSELNVNALLLGDSALYLCASSLPSGRGTGELFFGEGSRLTVL.

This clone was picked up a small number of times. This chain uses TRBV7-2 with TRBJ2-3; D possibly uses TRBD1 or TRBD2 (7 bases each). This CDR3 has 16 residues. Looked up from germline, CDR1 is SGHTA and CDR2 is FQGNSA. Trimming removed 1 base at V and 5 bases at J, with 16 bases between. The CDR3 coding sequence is TGTGCCAGCAGCTTAGAGGGGAGGGGGCGAAAAGATACGCAGTATTTT. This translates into CASSLEGRGRKDTQYF.

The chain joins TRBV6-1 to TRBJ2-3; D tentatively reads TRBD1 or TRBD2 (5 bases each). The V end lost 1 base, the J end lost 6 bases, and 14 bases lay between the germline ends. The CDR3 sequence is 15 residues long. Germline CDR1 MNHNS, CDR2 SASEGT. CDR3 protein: CASSEGRGPVDTQYF. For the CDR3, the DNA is TGTGCCAGCAGTGAAGGACGGGGCCCCGTGGATACGCAGTATTTT.

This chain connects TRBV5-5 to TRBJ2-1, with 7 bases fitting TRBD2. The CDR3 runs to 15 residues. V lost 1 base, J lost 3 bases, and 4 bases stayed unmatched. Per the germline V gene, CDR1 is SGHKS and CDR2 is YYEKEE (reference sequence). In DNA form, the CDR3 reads TGTGCCAGCAGCTTGTACGCGGGAGTCTACAATGAGCAGTTCTTC. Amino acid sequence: CASSLYAGVYNEQFF.

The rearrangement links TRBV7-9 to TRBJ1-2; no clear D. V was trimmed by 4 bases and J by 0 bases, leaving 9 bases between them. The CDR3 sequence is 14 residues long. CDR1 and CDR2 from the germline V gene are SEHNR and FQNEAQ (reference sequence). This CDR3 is CASSSPPTNYGYTF. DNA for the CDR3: TGTGCCAGCAGCTCCCCCCCTACTAACTATGGCTACACCTTC.

CDR3 sequence: CASSLDLDGYNEQFF. The DNA of the CDR3 is TGTGCCAGCAGCTTAGATCTGGACGGGTACAATGAGCAGTTCTTC. This rearrangement joins TRBV11-2 to TRBJ2-1; D is unclear. Germline V CDR1 and CDR2: SGHAT, FQNNGV. V shed 0 bases and J shed 4 bases, with 10 bases lying between them. The CDR3 is 15 amino acids.

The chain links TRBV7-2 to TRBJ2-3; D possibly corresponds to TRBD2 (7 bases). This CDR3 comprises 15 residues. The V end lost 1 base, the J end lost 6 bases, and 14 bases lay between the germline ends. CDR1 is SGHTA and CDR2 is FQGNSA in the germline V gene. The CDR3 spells CASSLGLRGADTQYF. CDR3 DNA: TGTGCCAGCAGCTTAGGGTTACGGGGGGCGGATACGCAGTATTTT.

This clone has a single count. This CDR3 reads CASSLKQGAKGNTIYF. Written as DNA, the CDR3 is TGTGCCAGCAGTCTGAAACAGGGGGCGAAGGGAAACACCATATATTTT. This rearrangement joins TRBV2 to TRBJ1-3, with TRBD1 matching 9 bases. This CDR3 has 16 residues. Trimming at V came to 5 bases and at J to 4 bases, leaving 9 bases not matched to a gene. Germline CDR1 reads SNHLY; CDR2 reads FYNNEI.

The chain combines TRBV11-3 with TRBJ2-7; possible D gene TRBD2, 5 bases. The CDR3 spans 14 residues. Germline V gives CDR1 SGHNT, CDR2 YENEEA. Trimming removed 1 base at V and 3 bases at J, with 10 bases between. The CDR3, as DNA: TGTGCCAGCAGCTTAGTCCCCGAGGGCTACGAGCAGTACTTC. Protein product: CASSLVPEGYEQYF.